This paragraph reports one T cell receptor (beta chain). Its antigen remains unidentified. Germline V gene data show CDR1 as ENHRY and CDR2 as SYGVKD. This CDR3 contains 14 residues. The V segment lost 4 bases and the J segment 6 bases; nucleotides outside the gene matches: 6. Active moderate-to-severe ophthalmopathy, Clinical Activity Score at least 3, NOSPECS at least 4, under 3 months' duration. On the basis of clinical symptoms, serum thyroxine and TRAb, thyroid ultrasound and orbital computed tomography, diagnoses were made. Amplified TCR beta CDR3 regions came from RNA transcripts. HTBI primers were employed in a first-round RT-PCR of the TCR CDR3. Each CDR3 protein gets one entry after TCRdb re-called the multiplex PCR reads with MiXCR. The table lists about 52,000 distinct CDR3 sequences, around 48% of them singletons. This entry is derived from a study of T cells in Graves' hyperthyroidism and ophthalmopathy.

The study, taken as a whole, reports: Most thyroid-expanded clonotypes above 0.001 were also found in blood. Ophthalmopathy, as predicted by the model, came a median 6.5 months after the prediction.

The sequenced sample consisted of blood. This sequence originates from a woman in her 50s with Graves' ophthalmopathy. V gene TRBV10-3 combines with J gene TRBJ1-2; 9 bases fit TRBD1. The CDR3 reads CAISGTGAANGYTF. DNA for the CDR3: TGTGCCATCAGTGGGACAGGGGCCGCCAATGGCTACACCTTC.